The 26 T cell receptor beta chains reported below all come from one sample, sequenced in a study of cytomegalovirus exposure and HLA in healthy donors. 60 Vbeta and 13 Jbeta primers were used in PCR. The repertoire was sequenced with immunoSEQ multiplex PCR; TCRdb's copy has only in-frame clones and lacks some. Among approximately 220,000 clones listed, more than 60% were seen once. Specimen: PBMCs. These receptors all come from a man aged 35-49 years in good health and CMV-seronegative.

This clone has just one count. The chain uses TRBV27 and TRBJ2-1; 7 positions agree with TRBD1. Trimming took 5 bases from V and 3 from J; bases not matched to a gene: 7. The CDR3 has 15 residues. Germline V gene data show CDR1 as MNHEY and CDR2 as SMNVEV (reference sequence). Here the CDR3 DNA reads TGTGCCAGCAGTCACAGGGGCCTTGTCTACAATGAGCAGTTCTTC. This translates into CASSHRGLVYNEQFF.

V usage is TRBV4-3 and J usage is TRBJ1-2; D gene uncertain. Trimming took 1 base from V and 0 from J, leaving 15 bases between them. The CDR3 runs to 17 residues. The germline V gene has CDR1 LGHNA and CDR2 YSLEER. This chain's CDR3 is CASSQVIVTYSNYGYTF. CDR3 bases: TGCGCCAGCAGCCAAGTTATCGTAACCTACTCTAACTATGGCTACACCTTC.

The CDR3 spells CASSLAGASGVHEQFF. CDR3 DNA: TGTGCCAGCAGCTTGGCCGGGGCTAGCGGGGTCCATGAGCAGTTCTTC. V usage is TRBV5-4 and J usage is TRBJ2-1, with 9 bases lining up with TRBD2. The V and J ends lost 0 bases and 8 bases, in that order; junction bases with no gene match: 9. Looked up from germline, CDR1 is SGHNT and CDR2 is YYREEE (reference sequence). The CDR3 consists of 16 residues.

The rearrangement joins TRBV6-1 to TRBJ1-2, with 8 bases aligning to TRBD1. This CDR3 is 15 amino acids long. V was clipped by 2 bases and J by 7 bases; unmatched bases: 9. The germline CDR1 and CDR2 sequences are MNHNS and SASEGT. The CDR3 bases are TGTGCCAGCAGTGAACTGACAGGGGAAAGTTTTGGCTACACCTTC. The encoded protein is CASSELTGESFGYTF.

In its sample, this clone was seen a few times. The chain employs TRBV4-3 and TRBJ1-3, with D hard to call. Trimming left V 0 bases short and J 0 bases short, with 9 bases between. This CDR3 region has 16 residues. Germline assignment: CDR1 LGHNA and CDR2 YSLEER. The CDR3 DNA sequence: TGCGCCAGCAGCCAAGATCCTCGGGGCTCTGGAAACACCATATATTTT. It specifies CASSQDPRGSGNTIYF.

This clone was picked up a small number of times. V usage is TRBV20-1 and J usage is TRBJ2-1; D is ambiguous. This CDR3 is 11 amino acids long. V was trimmed by 3 bases and J by 3 bases, leaving 3 bases between them. CDR1 is DFQATT, CDR2 SNEGSKA, per germline (reference sequence). CDR3 bases: TGCAGTGCTAGCTTCTACAATGAGCAGTTCTTC. It encodes CSASFYNEQFF.

The CDR3 reads CASSPSLLAGGEVKNIQYF. The CDR3 DNA is TGCGCCAGCAGCCCAAGCTTACTAGCGGGAGGAGAAGTCAAAAACATTCAGTACTTC. The chain combines TRBV4-1 with TRBJ2-4, with 12 bases fitting TRBD2. Germline V gene sequence: CDR1 MGHRA, CDR2 YSYEKL. V gave up 4 bases and J gave up 3 bases; unmatched junction bases: 13. The CDR3 runs 19 residues.

The chain links TRBV10-3 to TRBJ2-2; the D gene is possibly TRBD1 (6 bases). CDR1 is ENHRY, CDR2 SYGVKD, per germline. The length of the CDR3 is 14 residues. The germline V and J ends were trimmed by 9 bases and 2 bases, with 13 bases remaining between them. CDR3 sequence reads: CAIRTELNTGELFF. As DNA, the CDR3 is TGTGCCATTCGGACAGAATTAAACACCGGGGAGCTGTTTTTT.

The rearrangement uses TRBV13 and TRBJ1-6; 8 bases map to TRBD1. V lost 6 bases and J lost 13; bases outside the gene matches: 11. This CDR3 region has 14 residues. Germline V CDR1 and CDR2: PRHDT, FYEKMQ (reference sequence). CDR3 DNA sequence: TGTGCCAGCAGTCGAGGACAGGGCGCAATGCCCCTCCACTTT. Residues: CASSRGQGAMPLHF.

The chain uses TRBV6-5 and TRBJ2-1; 7 positions match TRBD2. Germline V lookup: CDR1 MNHEY, CDR2 SVGAGI. CDR3 length: 13 amino acids. V trimming: 2 bases; J trimming: 7 bases; junction bases outside the gene matches: 2. The CDR3 bases are TGTGCCAGCAGTTACGGACTAGGGAATGAGCAGTTCTTC. Its translation is CASSYGLGNEQFF.

This sequence joins TRBV18 and TRBJ2-1, with D uncertain. The CDR3 spans 16 residues. Germline V CDR1 and CDR2: KGHSH, LQKENI. Deletions cut 3 bases from V and 3 bases from J, with 15 bases between. CDR3 region: CASSPYLVGVYNEQFF. The CDR3 DNA follows: TGTGCCAGCTCACCCTACCTAGTGGGTGTCTACAATGAGCAGTTCTTC.

The rearrangement links TRBV5-6 to TRBJ2-7, with TRBD1 identical over 9 bases. Germline trimming cut 0 bases from V and 8 bases from J; bases unmatched to any gene: 3. Germline V gene sequence: CDR1 SGHDT, CDR2 YYEEEE. CDR3 length: 13 residues. In DNA, the CDR3 is TGTGCCAGCAGCTTGGCGGGACAGGGAAAGCAGTACTTC. Translation: CASSLAGQGKQYF. The full variable domain, in which reference TRBV5-6 and TRBJ2-7 provide the parts outside the CDR3, is DAGVTQSPTHLIKTRGQQVTLRCSPKSGHDTVSWYQQALGQGPQFIFQYYEEEERQRGNFPDRFSGHQFPNYSSELNVNALLLGDSALYLCASSLAGQGKQYFGPGTRLTVT.

V is TRBV7-3 and J is TRBJ1-1; D is possibly TRBD1 (5 bases). Trimming pared 3 bases from V and 4 bases from J, leaving 9 bases between. This CDR3 is built from 13 residues. The germline CDR1 and CDR2 sequences are SGHTA and FQGTGA. In DNA, the CDR3 is TGTGCCAGCAGCTTGGAGGGGCCCACTGAAGCTTTCTTT. This translates into CASSLEGPTEAFF.

The chain joins TRBV7-7 to TRBJ2-1; tentative D call: TRBD1 (5 bases). Germline values: CDR1 SSHAT, CDR2 FNYEAQ (reference sequence). Trimming stripped 0 bases from V and 8 bases from J, with 14 bases between. The CDR3 is 15 amino acids. CDR3 residues: CASSLARGASDEQFF. The CDR3, as DNA: TGTGCCAGCAGCTTAGCACGTGGGGCCTCGGATGAGCAGTTCTTC.

The CDR3 nucleotides read TGTGCCAGCAGCTTGGCTCCTTTAGCGAGCGAGGGGACCCAGTACTTC. Its translation: CASSLAPLASEGTQYF. This chain joins TRBV13 and TRBJ2-5; D is perhaps TRBD2 (5 bases). V lost 3 bases to trimming and J lost 7 bases, with 21 bases between them. Germline assignment: CDR1 PRHDT and CDR2 FYEKMQ (reference sequence). CDR3 length equals 16 residues. Supplemented by reference TRBV13 and TRBJ2-5, the full variable domain reads AAGVIQSPRHLIKEKRETATLKCYPIPRHDTVYWYQQGPGQDPQFLISFYEKMQSDKGSIPDRFSAQQFSDYHSELNMSSLELGDSALYFCASSLAPLASEGTQYFGPGTRLLVL.

The chain employs TRBV4-1 and TRBJ2-7, with 7 bases fitting TRBD1. V shed 3 bases and J 0 bases; nucleotides not matched to a gene: 5. In germline, CDR1 is MGHRA, CDR2 YSYEKL. The CDR3 loop spans 15 amino acids. The CDR3 region is CASSQRDSLSYEQYF. DNA of the CDR3: TGCGCCAGCAGCCAGAGGGACAGCCTCTCCTACGAGCAGTACTTC.

This chain joins TRBV28 and TRBJ1-5, with TRBD1 matching 9 bases. Germline-derived CDR1 and CDR2 are MDHEN and SYDVKM. The CDR3 covers 16 residues. V shed 6 bases, J shed 0 bases, and the junction held 6 bases outside the gene matches. This CDR3 is CASSPPTGGSNQPQHF. Written as DNA, the CDR3 is TGTGCCAGCAGCCCCCCGACAGGGGGTAGCAATCAGCCCCAGCATTTT.

A word on this clone: A read error may produce the germline difference seen at one junction end. This chain connects TRBV5-1 to TRBJ2-7, with D tentatively TRBD2 (7 bases). CDR1 and CDR2 from the germline V gene are SGHRS and YFSETQ. The CDR3 loop spans 12 amino acids. CDR3 sequence (DNA): TGCGCCAGCAACCCTGGGGAGGGGGAGCAGCACTTC. This translates into CASNPGEGEQHF. Drawing the rest from reference TRBV5-1 and TRBJ2-7, the complete variable domain is KAGVTQTPRYLIKTRGQQVTLSCSPISGHRSVSWYQQTPGQGLQFLFEYFSETQRNKGNFPGRFSGRQFSNSRSEMNVSTLELGDSALYLCASNPGEGEQHFGPGTRLTVT.

The table lists this clone with a count of one. The V gene is TRBV15, the J gene TRBJ1-2, with D tentatively TRBD1 (5 bases). Germline CDR1 is LNHNV and CDR2 is YYDKDF (reference sequence). This CDR3 is built from 14 residues. Trimming stripped 6 bases from V and 4 bases from J, with 15 bases between. CDR3 DNA sequence: TGTGCCACCAGTCTCGGGGCCGGGAGCTATGGCTACACCTTC. Translating it yields CATSLGAGSYGYTF.

The genes are TRBV4-1 and TRBJ2-5, with D tentatively TRBD1 (6 bases). Germline CDR1 and CDR2: MGHRA and YSYEKL. The CDR3 consists of 16 residues. Trimming took 1 base from V and 0 from J, leaving 12 bases between them. The CDR3 region is CASSQGPTGYQETQYF. The CDR3 DNA follows: TGCGCCAGCAGCCAAGGGCCCACAGGGTACCAAGAGACCCAGTACTTC.

This chain connects TRBV5-1 to TRBJ2-7, with D tentatively TRBD1 (6 bases). The CDR3 is made up of 16 amino acids. V gave up 0 bases and J gave up 3 bases, with 16 bases separating them. Germline CDR1 is SGHRS and CDR2 is YFSETQ. The CDR3 region has the DNA TGCGCCAGCAGCTTGGTATCAGGGGCCCCGGGCTACGAGCAGTACTTC. Translated, it gives CASSLVSGAPGYEQYF.

The rearrangement joins TRBV5-1 to TRBJ1-3; D is undetermined. The V gene lost 7 bases and the J gene lost 0 bases, with 11 bases spanning the gap. Germline lookup yields CDR1 SGHRS and CDR2 YFSETQ. This CDR3 has 14 amino acids. The CDR3, as DNA: TGCGCCAGCTCCAACGTCAGCTCTGGAAACACCATATATTTT. Its translation: CASSNVSSGNTIYF.

The chain links TRBV6-5 to TRBJ1-1; 11 positions match TRBD1. The CDR3 has 15 residues. After removal of 6 bases from V and 2 bases from J, the junction contained 5 bases not matched to a gene. Germline V gives CDR1 MNHEY, CDR2 SVGAGI. CDR3 bases: TGTGCCAGCAGGGGGACAGGGGGAACTAACACTGAAGCTTTCTTT. Translation: CASRGTGGTNTEAFF.

The chain has TRBV2 and TRBJ2-5, with a weak D call TRBD1 (5 bases). The germline V gene encodes CDR1 SNHLY and CDR2 FYNNEI. This CDR3 has 11 residues. The V gene lost 7 bases and the J gene lost 7 bases, with 10 bases spanning the gap. The chain's CDR3 is CASTYTGTQYF. The CDR3 nucleotides are TGTGCCAGCACCTATACAGGGACCCAGTACTTC.

This rearrangement joins TRBV5-4 to TRBJ2-1, with no clear D. V was shortened by 3 bases and J by 8 bases, with 12 bases between the two germline ends. CDR1 SGHNT and CDR2 YYREEE come from the germline V gene (reference sequence). The CDR3 sequence is 13 residues long. CDR3 loop: CASSSASRHEQFF. The CDR3 DNA is TGTGCCAGCAGCTCTGCCTCCAGGCATGAGCAGTTCTTC. Using reference TRBV5-4 and TRBJ2-1 for the parts outside the CDR3, the full variable domain is ETGVTQSPTHLIKTRGQQVTLRCSSQSGHNTVSWYQQALGQGPQFIFQYYREEENGRGNFPPRFSGLQFPNYSSELNVNALELDDSALYLCASSSASRHEQFFGPGTRLTVL.

This clone was detected a few times. The chain is built from TRBV7-9 and TRBJ2-7; 7 bases are shared with TRBD1. The CDR3 is 12 residues long. J was trimmed by 6 bases and V by 5 bases; bases with no gene match: 4. In germline, CDR1 is SEHNR, CDR2 FQNEAQ (reference sequence). The CDR3 loop is CASSLWDSEQYF. Written as DNA, the CDR3 is TGTGCCAGCAGCCTATGGGACAGCGAGCAGTACTTC.